The 10 T cell receptor beta chains below were found in one sample sequenced in a study of blood T cell repertoires in COVID-19. Here immunoSEQ multiplex PCR was the method, and the copy in TCRdb shows in-frame clones only, minus some. This sample has roughly 74,000 clones, with roughly 88% found just once. The sequenced sample was peripheral blood. These TCRs come from an elderly woman with active or convalescent COVID-19.

The chain links TRBV4-3 to TRBJ1-5, with 8 bases fitting TRBD1. Germline lookup yields CDR1 LGHNA and CDR2 YSLEER. The J segment lost 3 bases and the V segment lost 2 bases, leaving 3 bases of the junction unmatched. CDR3 length: 15 residues. The CDR3 coding sequence is TGCGCCAGCAGCCAATACAGGGGGGTCAATCAGCCCCAGCATTTT. This sequence encodes CASSQYRGVNQPQHF.

The chain has TRBV25-1 and TRBJ2-2, with TRBD1 identical over 8 bases. In germline, CDR1 is MGHDK, CDR2 SYGVNS. V was pared by 7 bases and J by 5 bases, with 9 bases of the junction left unmatched. This CDR3 spans 15 amino acids. The DNA of the CDR3 is TGTGCCAGCATGACCGGGACAGGAGATACCGGGGAGCTGTTTTTT. Residues: CASMTGTGDTGELFF.

J is TRBJ1-2 and V is TRBV27; the D is unclear. Germline V gene data show CDR1 as MNHEY and CDR2 as SMNVEV (reference sequence). The V gene lost 2 bases and the J gene lost 2 bases, with 9 bases spanning the gap. The length of the CDR3 is 14 residues. The CDR3 protein is CASSLSGLNYGYTF. The CDR3 DNA sequence: TGTGCCAGCAGTTTAAGCGGCCTCAACTATGGCTACACCTTC.

The rearrangement uses TRBV19 and TRBJ1-2; D uncertain. Germline CDR1 LNHDA, CDR2 SQIVND (reference sequence). Trimming left V 6 bases short and J 4 bases short, with 9 bases between. The CDR3 is made up of 12 amino acids. CDR3 in DNA: TGTGCCAGTAGCAATCAGGTCTATGGCTACACCTTC. It specifies CASSNQVYGYTF.

V and J are TRBV6-5 and TRBJ2-7; perhaps TRBD1 as D (6 bases). Germline CDR1 is MNHEY and CDR2 is SVGAGI. Trimming cost V 5 bases and J 4 bases, with 15 bases left between them. The CDR3 has 14 residues. The DNA for the CDR3 is TGTGCCAGCAGTACCCCGGACAGAGTGTACGAGCAGTACTTC. This sequence encodes CASSTPDRVYEQYF.

This chain connects TRBV13 to TRBJ2-7, with TRBD2 identical over 8 bases. The CDR3 sequence is 15 residues long. The J segment lost 3 bases and the V segment lost 5 bases, leaving 9 bases of the junction unmatched. Germline V CDR1 and CDR2: PRHDT, FYEKMQ (reference sequence). The CDR3 DNA reads TGTGCCAGCAGCGCCCGGCGGGAGGACATCTACGAGCAGTACTTC. It is translated as CASSARREDIYEQYF.

This clone was recorded once. This chain connects TRBV19 to TRBJ1-3, with D perhaps TRBD1 (6 bases). The CDR3 runs to 16 residues. V lost 3 bases and J 0 bases, leaving 12 bases between the germline ends. Germline values: CDR1 LNHDA, CDR2 SQIVND (reference sequence). The CDR3 DNA is TGTGCCAGTAGTATGGGAGGGGGAATCTCTGGAAACACCATATATTTT. Translation gives CASSMGGGISGNTIYF.

The chain couples TRBV27 to TRBJ2-7; 8 nucleotides match TRBD1. Germline V gene data show CDR1 as MNHEY and CDR2 as SMNVEV (reference sequence). This CDR3 has 14 amino acids. V was pared by 5 bases and J by 3 bases, with 6 bases of the junction left unmatched. The CDR3 DNA reads as TGTGCCAGCAGTCGACAGGGGCCCTTCTACGAGCAGTACTTC. This codes for CASSRQGPFYEQYF.

In this sample, this clone turned up a few times. V and J are TRBV12-5 and TRBJ2-7; D is possibly TRBD2 (5 bases). Trimming cost V 0 bases and J 5 bases, with 14 bases left between them. The CDR3 loop spans 15 amino acids. Per the germline V gene, CDR1 is LGHNT and CDR2 is FRNRAP. CDR3 loop: CASGLVRTAPDEQYF. As DNA, the CDR3 is TGTGCTAGTGGTTTGGTCCGGACTGCACCCGACGAGCAGTACTTC.

The genes are TRBV7-2 and TRBJ2-5; D is unresolved. V lost 5 bases, J lost 1 base, and 5 bases lay in between. Germline V lookup: CDR1 SGHTA, CDR2 FQGNSA. This CDR3 is built from 12 residues. CDR3 nucleotide sequence: TGTGCCAGCAGCCCCATCCAAGAGACCCAGTACTTC. This encodes CASSPIQETQYF.